This T cell receptor beta chain derives from a study of siplizumab effects on memory and regulatory T cells. Whole-study results and caveats: Versus roughly 27% in controls, the mappable alloreactive CD4+ clones averaged around 69% Treg-derived with siplizumab. The diversity of naive T cells seemed greater than that of memory cells, and their alloresponse contribution seemed major. Suppression by proliferating Tregs derived from siplizumab cultures was not verified.

V lost 5 bases and J lost 0, with 11 bases in between. This CDR3 has 14 residues. In germline, CDR1 is SGHRS, CDR2 YFSETQ. About this clone itself: No antigen is known for it.

Produced via immunoSEQ multiplex PCR; TCRdb's table is partial and in-frame only. This sample has tens of thousands of clones, with about 96% found just once. The clonotype originates from a human donor in good health. The sequencing sample was made of naive CD4+ T cells sorted from blood. The chain links TRBV5-1 to TRBJ1-1; D gene unclear. CDR3 loop: CASSLSGMNTEAFF. The CDR3 nucleotides are TGCGCCAGCAGTCTCTCAGGCATGAACACTGAAGCTTTCTTT.